The entry below gives a single T cell receptor (beta chain) sequence along with its context. Its antigen is unidentified. The source of the sample is a study of T cell responses to AZD1222 COVID-19 vaccine. TCRdb's table, derived via immunoSEQ multiplex PCR, lists solely in-frame clones and lacks some. The sample consists of about 140,000 clones, roughly 93% of them appearing once. General study results and limits: Donors in the cohort were predominantly white British and more often female, and clonal diversity was possibly underestimated. Vaccine-related CD4 TCRs covered spike, predominating at 160-218 and 743-854.

V shed 2 bases and J shed 4 bases, with 12 bases lying between them. CDR3 length: 14 amino acids. Germline V gives CDR1 LGHDT, CDR2 YNNKEL (reference sequence). This receptor was identified in an adult who had recovered from COVID-19. V usage is TRBV3-1 (or the pseudogene TRBV3-2) and J usage is TRBJ2-7, with unresolved D. Sequencing was performed on peripheral blood, taken after recovery from COVID-19. This CDR3 is CASSQIGTRYEQYF. As DNA, the CDR3 is TGTGCCAGCAGCCAAATCGGAACTCGGTACGAGCAGTACTTC.